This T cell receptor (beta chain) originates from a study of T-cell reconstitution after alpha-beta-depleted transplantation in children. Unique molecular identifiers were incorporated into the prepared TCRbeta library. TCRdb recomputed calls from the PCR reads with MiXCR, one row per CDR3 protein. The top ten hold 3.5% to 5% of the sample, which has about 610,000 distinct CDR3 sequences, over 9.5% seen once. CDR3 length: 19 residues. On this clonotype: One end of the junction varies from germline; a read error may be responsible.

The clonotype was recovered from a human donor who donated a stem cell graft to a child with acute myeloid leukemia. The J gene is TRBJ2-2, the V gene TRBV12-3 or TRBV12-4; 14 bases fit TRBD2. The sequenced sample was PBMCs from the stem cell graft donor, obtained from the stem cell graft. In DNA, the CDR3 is TGTACCAGCACCGACCGTTCCGGGACTAGCGGGAGTAAGACCGGGGAGCTGTTTTTT. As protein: CTSTDRSGTSGSKTGELFF.